This T cell receptor (beta chain) was retrieved from a study of shared clonotypes between healthy human individuals. The CDR3 extends over 17 amino acids. Per the germline V gene, CDR1 is GTSNPN and CDR2 is SVGIG (reference sequence). The V gene end was trimmed by 0 bases and the J gene end by 0 bases; junction bases not matched to a gene: 6. The method was immunoSEQ multiplex PCR; TCRdb's version includes in-frame clones alone and lacks a portion of them. The data contain roughly 1 million clones, more than 60% of them seen just once; the ten biggest clones take up approximately 1.5%. The chain is built from TRBV30 and TRBJ2-4; 9 positions match TRBD2. The sequenced material came from memory CD4+ T cells sorted from blood. As to subset: CD45RA-negative fraction. The clonotype was recovered from a man aged 18-30 years in good health. CDR3 amino acids: CAWSVRSSGVAKNIQYF. CDR3 sequence (DNA): TGTGCCTGGAGTGTAAGGTCTAGCGGGGTAGCCAAAAACATTCAGTACTTC.